The rows below give T cell receptor beta chains drawn from one sample of a study of T-cell memory formation after mild COVID-19. TCRdb ran MiXCR on the 5' RACE reads and lists one entry per CDR3 protein. Of under 300,000 distinct CDR3 sequences in the sample, roughly 8% were seen once. Sequences were obtained from PBMCs or a T cell subset sorted from them (not recorded which). The origin of the receptors is a man between 18 and 29 years old who had mild COVID-19 (a few samples of this study predate the infection). Cell type and time point are not known. Each CDR3 is given with its conserved first and last residue. A D gene is named only where the DNA matches it firmly. Only part of the rows carry a size: once, few, many, or a class if the clone is expanded.

D,J,size,length,V,CDR3,DNA
-,TRBJ2-1,-,15,TRBV4-3,CASSQDGSTERKQFF,TGCGCCAGCAGCCAAGATGGGAGTACGGAACGGAAGCAGTTCTTC
-,TRBJ1-2,few,12,TRBV20-1,CSAGGVRYGYTF,TGCAGTGCCGGGGGGGTTCGCTATGGCTACACCTTC
TRBD1,TRBJ1-1,many,14,TRBV20-1,CSARAGTVNTEAFF,TGCAGTGCTAGGGCAGGGACAGTGAACACTGAAGCTTTCTTT
-,TRBJ2-7,many,17,TRBV11-2,CASSLDQRQGSSYEQYF,TGTGCCAGCAGCTTAGATCAACGGCAGGGGAGCTCCTACGAGCAGTACTTC
-,TRBJ1-2,few,14,TRBV27,CASSLSWGTVGYTF,TGTGCCAGCAGTTTATCCTGGGGGACTGTCGGCTACACCTTC
-,TRBJ1-2,-,14,TRBV7-2,CASSPRTRNYGYTF,TGTGCCAGCAGCCCCCGGACACGCAACTATGGCTACACCTTC
TRBD1,TRBJ2-7,few,13,TRBV2,CAIQQGMAYEQYF,TGTGCCATCCAACAGGGGATGGCATACGAGCAGTACTTC
-,TRBJ2-5,few,13,TRBV7-2,CASSLEGPGTQYF,TGTGCCAGCAGCTTAGAGGGTCCAGGGACCCAGTACTTC
TRBD1,TRBJ1-4,few,16,TRBV5-1,CASSFATDRDNEKLFF,TGCGCCAGCAGCTTCGCCACGGACAGGGACAATGAAAAACTGTTTTTT
-,TRBJ2-3,many,14,TRBV12-3/TRBV12-4,CASTLWLPTDTQYF,TGTGCCAGCACCCTATGGCTCCCGACAGATACGCAGTATTTT
-,TRBJ1-5,-,13,TRBV5-1,CASREGEMQPQHF,TGCGCCAGCAGGGAAGGGGAGATGCAGCCCCAGCATTTT
-,TRBJ2-3,-,13,TRBV10-1,CASSEARSDTQYF,TGCGCCAGCAGTGAGGCCCGAAGCGATACGCAGTATTTT
TRBD1,TRBJ2-2,few,15,TRBV3-1,CASSQGTGNTGELFF,TGTGCCAGCAGCCAAGGGACAGGGAACACCGGGGAGCTGTTTTTT
-,TRBJ1-2,few,15,TRBV5-1,CASSLVAGTNYGYTF,TGCGCCAGCAGCTTGGTGGCAGGCACTAACTATGGCTACACCTTC
-,TRBJ2-5,-,12,TRBV7-9,CASIPITVAQYF,TGTGCCAGCATCCCAATAACCGTTGCCCAGTACTTC
-,TRBJ1-5,-,14,TRBV5-8,CASSLVAGVQPQHF,TGTGCCAGCAGCTTGGTCGCAGGGGTGCAGCCCCAGCATTTT
TRBD1,TRBJ2-1,-,13,TRBV2,CASTRQGQGEQFF,TGTGCCAGCACCAGACAGGGGCAAGGGGAGCAGTTCTTC
TRBD1,TRBJ2-5,few,14,TRBV25-1,CASSDRRGKETQYF,TGTGCCAGCAGTGATCGCAGGGGGAAGGAGACCCAGTACTTC
-,TRBJ2-3,-,14,TRBV7-7,CASSFLGVTDTQYF,TGTGCTAGCAGCTTTCTGGGAGTAACAGATACGCAGTATTTT
TRBD1,TRBJ1-5,-,14,TRBV2,CASSRTGINQPQHF,TGTGCCAGCAGCCGGACAGGGATCAATCAGCCCCAGCATTTT
-,TRBJ1-5,few,16,TRBV6-1,CASTPGSSYSNQPQHF,TGTGCCAGCACCCCGGGAAGTAGCTATAGCAATCAGCCCCAGCATTTT
-,TRBJ2-5,-,14,TRBV19,CASSIGYRTETQYF,TGTGCCAGTAGTATTGGGTACAGGACAGAGACCCAGTACTTC
-,TRBJ2-7,-,15,TRBV7-9,CASSSTTGRGYEQYF,TGTGCCAGCAGCTCTACTACAGGGAGAGGCTACGAGCAGTACTTC
-,TRBJ2-1,-,13,TRBV18,CASSPRTGNEQFF,TGTGCCAGCTCACCACGGACGGGCAATGAGCAGTTCTTC
-,TRBJ2-1,few,13,TRBV7-3,CASSTGGAAEQFF,TGTGCCAGCAGCACTGGGGGGGCGGCTGAGCAGTTCTTC
TRBD2,TRBJ2-5,few,15,TRBV9,CASSGTSGAQETQYF,TGTGCCAGCAGCGGGACTAGCGGGGCCCAAGAGACCCAGTACTTC
-,TRBJ2-3,-,16,TRBV11-2,CASSLYPGSDTDTQYF,TGTGCCAGCAGCTTATACCCAGGGTCGGACACAGATACGCAGTATTTT
TRBD2,TRBJ2-3,many,18,TRBV4-3,CASSQDWSGGAVKDTQYF,TGCGCCAGCAGCCAAGATTGGAGCGGGGGGGCTGTCAAAGATACGCAGTATTTT
-,TRBJ1-6,many,13,TRBV20-1,CSARAGVASPLHF,TGCAGTGCTAGAGCCGGGGTGGCTTCACCCCTCCACTTT
TRBD1,TRBJ1-1,many,14,TRBV5-1,CASSPQGAGTEAFF,TGCGCCAGCAGCCCCCAGGGGGCCGGAACTGAAGCTTTCTTT
TRBD1,TRBJ2-5,-,14,TRBV5-1,CASSGTGGKETQYF,TGCGCCAGCAGCGGGACAGGGGGGAAAGAGACCCAGTACTTC
-,TRBJ1-1,many,14,TRBV20-1,CSARHQGDKTEAFF,TGCAGTGCTAGACATCAGGGTGATAAGACTGAAGCTTTCTTT
TRBD2,TRBJ2-1,many,15,TRBV7-2,CASSLNSGAYNEQFF,TGTGCCAGCAGCTTAAATAGCGGGGCCTACAATGAGCAGTTCTTC
-,TRBJ2-1,few,13,TRBV9,CASSVGGGNEQFF,TGTGCCAGCAGCGTAGGAGGGGGTAATGAGCAGTTCTTC
-,TRBJ2-1,-,13,TRBV20-1,CSAPWDTFNEQFF,TGCAGTGCTCCGTGGGACACCTTCAATGAGCAGTTCTTC
-,TRBJ2-5,many,13,TRBV23-1,CASSQGVQETQYF,TGCGCCAGCAGTCAGGGAGTCCAAGAGACCCAGTACTTC
TRBD2,TRBJ2-3,many,15,TRBV5-5,CASSLGLAGIDTQYF,TGTGCCAGCAGCTTGGGACTAGCGGGGATAGATACGCAGTATTTT
TRBD1,TRBJ2-7,-,15,TRBV6-6,CASSRGQGPFREQYF,TGTGCCAGCAGCCGGGGACAGGGGCCTTTTAGGGAGCAGTACTTC
-,TRBJ2-7,few,16,TRBV6-5,CASRPFRDSPYYEQYF,TGTGCCAGCAGACCTTTTAGGGACTCCCCCTACTACGAGCAGTACTTC
-,TRBJ2-2,-,16,TRBV4-1,CASSQLELAGTGELFF,TGCGCCAGCAGCCAATTGGAATTGGCGGGGACCGGGGAGCTGTTTTTT
-,TRBJ1-3,-,19,TRBV6-1,CANQTVDMLIPKPGNTIYF,TGTGCCAACCAAACAGTGGATATGCTTATTCCGAAACCTGGAAACACCATATATTTT
-,TRBJ2-3,many,12,TRBV12-3/TRBV12-4,CASSLTSDTQYF,TGTGCCAGCAGTTTAACATCAGATACGCAGTATTTT
-,TRBJ1-2,many,12,TRBV29-1,CSVDVTAYGYTF,TGCAGCGTTGATGTGACAGCCTATGGCTACACCTTC
-,TRBJ2-2,many,14,TRBV5-1,CASSPREPTGELFF,TGCGCCAGCAGCCCCCGGGAGCCGACCGGGGAGCTGTTTTTT
TRBD2,TRBJ2-7,-,15,TRBV7-9,CASSLTSGGVHEQYF,TGTGCCAGCAGCTTGACTAGCGGGGGGGTACACGAGCAGTACTTC
-,TRBJ1-2,once,14,TRBV6-6,CASSYSTDFRGYTF,TGTGCCAGCAGTTACTCGACAGATTTTAGGGGCTACACCTTC
-,TRBJ2-5,few,16,TRBV7-9,CASSLAEPGLRETQYF,TGTGCCAGCAGCTTAGCGGAACCGGGACTCCGGGAGACCCAGTACTTC
-,TRBJ2-1,-,11,TRBV2,CASSGHNEQFF,TGTGCCAGCAGTGGTCACAATGAGCAGTTCTTC
-,TRBJ2-3,-,13,TRBV6-5,CASSYGVTDTQYF,TGTGCCAGCAGTTACGGGGTTACAGATACGCAGTATTTT
-,TRBJ1-4,few,14,TRBV5-1,CASSLTGPGEKLFF,TGCGCCAGCAGCTTAACAGGGCCGGGAGAAAAACTGTTTTTT
-,TRBJ1-2,-,15,TRBV3-1,CASSRRDNGNYGYTF,TGTGCCAGCAGCAGACGGGACAATGGAAACTATGGCTACACCTTC
TRBD1,TRBJ2-3,many,14,TRBV5-8,CASATGGSTDTQYF,TGTGCCAGCGCTACAGGGGGTAGCACAGATACGCAGTATTTT
-,TRBJ2-2,many,15,TRBV5-1,CASSLVKGGAGELFF,TGCGCCAGCAGCTTGGTAAAGGGAGGTGCCGGGGAGCTGTTTTTT
TRBD1,TRBJ2-2,once,17,TRBV5-1,CASSLASQGARTGELFF,TGCGCCAGCAGCTTGGCCTCACAGGGGGCGAGGACCGGGGAGCTGTTTTTT
-,TRBJ2-5,many,13,TRBV5-1,CASSSGRQETQYF,TGCGCCAGCAGCTCTGGCAGACAAGAGACCCAGTACTTC